The source of this T cell receptor (beta chain) is a study of CD8 T cells in Susac syndrome (dated by TCRdb to between 2018 and 2021). About the full investigation: Whether CD8+ T cell activation and differentiation in Susac syndrome was antigen driven was tested using repertoire sequencing. General conclusions and limits of the study: The number of individuals in the TCR sequencing and HLA analysis was acknowledged as relatively small.

Peripheral blood CD8+ and CD4+ T cells from healthy donors, Susac syndrome patients and multiple sclerosis patients were profiled using high-throughput TCR beta sequencing. Treatment-naive patients with stable or active relapsing-remitting disease fulfilling revised McDonald criteria were used as multiple sclerosis controls. CD8+ TEMRA cells were enriched by FACS, while bulk CD8+ and CD4+ T cells were purified by magnetic negative isolation. Blood was drawn into EDTA tubes, processed within 24 hours, and PBMCs were isolated by density gradient centrifugation. PBMCs destined for TCR sequencing were cryopreserved in liquid nitrogen and later thawed in a 37 °C water bath. The sorted or isolated CD4+, CD8+ and CD8+ TEMRA cells reached a purity of at least 90%. CDR1 and CDR2, per the germline V gene, are MGHRA and YSYEKL. Including cysteine and phenylalanine, the CDR3 has 16 amino acids. Just CDR3 DNA is preserved here, 48 bases in frame from base 1. V has 1 base trimmed and J has 1 base trimmed; junction bases matching no gene number 7.

On this clonotype: Its antigen is unknown. No per-base quality is available; no much larger clone lies one base away.

RNA was extracted using the RNeasy kit, and roughly 0.5 to 1 microgram was reverse transcribed with random hexamers. The immunoSEQ multiplex PCR assay, covering 54 Vbeta and 13 Jbeta segments, was used to amplify TCR beta CDR3 regions. Bias from PCR amplification was corrected by using a synthetic template baseline for primer optimization and for computational correction. On the authors' methods: Reads were annotated to V, D and J genes per IMGT and analyzed with immunoSEQ Analyzer, keeping only productive sequences. Clonality was computed as one minus Shannon entropy normalized by log2 of the number of productive unique sequences. For each patient and control, public and private clones were evaluated within the 100 most prevalent clones. A clone was defined as Susac-specific if it was absent from the healthy and MS cohorts, from over a thousand published viral clones and from other ImmuneACCESS disease sequences. The public sequencing data were trimmed at Q25 with fastp and processed into clonotypes with MiXCR by TCRdb, which kept only in-frame beta chains. Rows with a matching CDR3 protein are joined into one entry that keeps the most common DNA and genes. The V and J calls here are based on TCRdb, not the publication. This sample holds 170,000 or so distinct CDR3 sequences; 93% were observed only once. The ten largest clonotypes hold over 0.08% of the sample.

The chain couples TRBV4-1 to TRBJ2-7; TRBD1 lines up with 7 middle nucleotides. This clonotype was sampled from a human donor with multiple sclerosis. Sequenced material: CD4+ T cells from PBMCs. The nucleotides are TGCGCCAGCAGCCAAGTTATGGGACAGAAATCCTACGAGCAGTACTTC. It translates to CASSQVMGQKSYEQYF.